The rows below give T cell receptor beta chains drawn from one sample of a study of T cells in localized non-small cell lung cancer. The assay was immunoSEQ multiplex PCR, and TCRdb's table has in-frame clones only and misses some. Among approximately 47,000 clones listed, about 86% were seen once. The sample in question was PBMCs, obtained before any cancer treatment. The receptors come from a man between 40 and 70 years old with stage II lung adenocarcinoma. The CDR3 runs from the conserved cysteine through the conserved F or W. The D gene is left open where the match is weak. A row's size may be missing; if present it is once, few, many or a size class.

TRBV12-5	NA	NA	TRBJ2-2	CASGLVAGGELFF	TGTGCTAGTGGTTTGGTTGCCGGGGGGGAGCTGTTTTTT
TRBV15	TRBD2	NA	TRBJ2-1	CATSGLAGGGNEQFF	TGTGCCACCAGCGGACTAGCGGGGGGGGGCAATGAGCAGTTCTTC
TRBV15	NA	NA	TRBJ2-3	CATSSPGGTDTQYF	TGTGCCACCAGCAGCCCCGGGGGCACAGATACGCAGTATTTT
TRBV18	NA	NA	TRBJ2-1	CASSPPTSGYNEQFF	TGTGCCAGCTCACCACCGACTAGTGGATACAATGAGCAGTTCTTC
TRBV5-1	TRBD1	NA	TRBJ1-1	CASSQGQGVTEAFF	TGCGCCAGCAGCCAGGGACAGGGGGTGACTGAAGCTTTCTTT
TRBV6-6	NA	NA	TRBJ2-1	CASSPRGPYNEQFF	TGTGCCAGCAGCCCCCGGGGTCCCTACAATGAGCAGTTCTTC
TRBV2	TRBD1	NA	TRBJ1-2	CASRGTGWDYGYTF	TGTGCCAGCAGGGGGACAGGGTGGGACTATGGCTACACCTTC
TRBV6-1	TRBD2	NA	TRBJ2-5	CASAQRGNEETQYF	TGTGCCAGCGCCCAGCGGGGGAACGAAGAGACCCAGTACTTC
TRBV2	TRBD1	NA	TRBJ1-2	CASRDRGDWNYGYTF	TGTGCCAGCCGGGACAGGGGCGATTGGAACTATGGCTACACCTTC
TRBV5-1	TRBD2	NA	TRBJ2-7	CASSLEGGLAGYEQYF	TGCGCCAGCAGCTTGGAGGGGGGACTAGCGGGTTACGAGCAGTACTTC
TRBV6-6	NA	once	TRBJ1-6	CASSLPGSPLHF	TGTGCCAGCAGTTTGCCCGGATCACCCCTCCACTTT
TRBV6-6	TRBD1	NA	TRBJ2-5	CASSSGTGLETQYF	TGTGCCAGCAGTTCCGGGACAGGGCTAGAGACCCAGTACTTC
TRBV11-1	NA	NA	TRBJ2-5	CASSLGGRETQYF	TGTGCCAGCAGCTTAGGTGGACGAGAGACCCAGTACTTC
TRBV27	NA	NA	TRBJ1-5	CASSPMPTGHGNQPQHF	TGTGCCAGCAGTCCCATGCCTACAGGGCATGGCAATCAGCCCCAGCATTTT
TRBV9	TRBD1	NA	TRBJ1-2	CASSPPGQGASGYTF	TGTGCCAGCAGCCCCCCGGGACAGGGGGCGAGTGGCTACACCTTC
TRBV5-1	NA	NA	TRBJ1-1	CASSPAGGNTEAFF	TGCGCCAGCAGCCCGGCGGGCGGGAACACTGAAGCTTTCTTT
TRBV2	NA	NA	TRBJ1-1	CASSAEGGTEAFF	TGTGCCAGCAGTGCAGAAGGGGGGACTGAAGCTTTCTTT
TRBV2	NA	NA	TRBJ1-5	CASSDRRSGYQPQHF	TGTGCCAGCAGTGATAGGAGAAGTGGGTATCAGCCCCAGCATTTT
TRBV19	TRBD2	once	TRBJ2-5	CASSIDLSGGRETQYF	TGTGCCAGTAGTATAGATCTATCGGGCGGGAGAGAGACCCAGTACTTC
TRBV11-2	NA	once	TRBJ1-1	CASSTSGSLTTEAFF	TGTGCCAGCAGCACCTCCGGGAGTTTAACGACTGAAGCTTTCTTT
TRBV27	NA	NA	TRBJ2-2	CASRRALNTGELFF	TGTGCCAGTCGCCGGGCCCTGAACACCGGGGAGCTGTTTTTT
TRBV11-2	TRBD2	NA	TRBJ2-3	CASSIIELAGDTDTQYF	TGTGCCAGCAGCATTATAGAACTAGCGGGGGACACAGATACGCAGTATTTT
TRBV7-9	NA	NA	TRBJ1-2	CASSLGAAIYGYTF	TGTGCCAGCAGCTTGGGGGCAGCCATCTATGGCTACACCTTC
TRBV7-6	TRBD2	NA	TRBJ2-1	CASSLRGTSGYNEQFF	TGTGCCAGCAGCTTAAGGGGAACTAGCGGTTACAATGAGCAGTTCTTC
TRBV5-1	NA	NA	TRBJ1-1	CASSLGQMNTEAFF	TGCGCCAGCAGCTTGGGACAGATGAACACTGAAGCTTTCTTT
TRBV5-1	NA	NA	TRBJ2-3	CASSLDHTSTDTQYF	TGCGCCAGCAGCTTGGACCACACTAGCACAGATACGCAGTATTTT
TRBV5-1	TRBD1	NA	TRBJ1-3	CASSVTGQHSGNTIYF	TGCGCCAGCAGCGTCACGGGACAGCACTCTGGAAACACCATATATTTT
TRBV5-1	TRBD2	NA	TRBJ2-5	CASSPSGASQETQYF	TGCGCCAGCAGCCCTAGCGGGGCCTCCCAAGAGACCCAGTACTTC
TRBV19	TRBD1	NA	TRBJ1-1	CASKVGGTSNTEAFF	TGTGCCAGTAAGGTAGGGGGCACATCGAACACTGAAGCTTTCTTT
TRBV10-1	TRBD1	NA	TRBJ1-1	CASSEIGQGGRNTEAFF	TGCGCCAGCAGTGAGATTGGGCAGGGGGGGAGGAACACTGAAGCTTTCTTT
TRBV28	NA	NA	TRBJ2-2	CASSWVRTLGAGELFF	TGTGCCAGCAGTTGGGTTCGTACCCTTGGGGCCGGGGAGCTGTTTTTT
TRBV6-1	TRBD1	NA	TRBJ1-5	CASSEGSTGEGYSNQPQHF	TGTGCCAGCAGTGAGGGGTCCACAGGGGAGGGGTATAGCAATCAGCCCCAGCATTTT
TRBV6-5	NA	NA	TRBJ1-6	CASSFINSYNSPLHF	TGTGCCAGCAGTTTTATAAACAGCTATAATTCACCCCTCCACTTT
TRBV6-1	TRBD1	NA	TRBJ2-1	CASSSRTGLVNEQFF	TGTGCCAGCAGTTCCCGGACAGGGTTAGTAAATGAGCAGTTCTTC
TRBV28	NA	few	TRBJ1-2	CASSSGQFNYGYTF	TGTGCCAGCAGTTCCGGACAATTTAACTATGGCTACACCTTC
TRBV7-8	NA	once	TRBJ1-2	CAGSLADQGNYGYTF	TGTGCCGGCAGCTTAGCGGACCAGGGTAACTATGGCTACACCTTC
TRBV30	NA	NA	TRBJ2-3	CAWSVGPGTDTQYF	TGTGCCTGGAGTGTAGGTCCTGGGACAGATACGCAGTATTTT
TRBV19	NA	NA	TRBJ1-5	CASRNDRERQPQHF	TGTGCCAGTAGGAACGATAGGGAGCGTCAGCCCCAGCATTTT
TRBV6-1	NA	few	TRBJ2-1	CASSAGANEQFF	TGTGCCAGCAGTGCCGGAGCCAATGAGCAGTTCTTC
TRBV6-5	TRBD1	NA	TRBJ1-3	CATSRGGPGNTIYF	TGTGCCACCAGCCGAGGGGGCCCTGGAAACACCATATATTTT
TRBV7-3	TRBD2	NA	TRBJ2-7	CASSLSGGTYEQYF	TGTGCCAGCAGCTTATCGGGGGGTACCTACGAGCAGTACTTC